This T cell receptor beta chain derives from a study of CD8 T cells in Susac syndrome. The CDR3 sequence is 14 residues long. The germline V and J ends were trimmed by 5 bases and 6 bases, with 16 bases remaining between them. The germline V gene has CDR1 SGDLS and CDR2 YYNGEE. An amount of RNA that ranged from roughly 0.5 to 1 ug was reverse transcribed with random hexamers. The CDR3 of TCR beta was amplified by immunoSEQ multiplex PCR across 54 Vbeta and 13 Jbeta. MiXCR, applied by TCRdb to the immunoSEQ multiplex PCR reads, yields one record per CDR3 protein. The table records around 190,000 distinct CDR3 sequences, about 95% of them present only once. The authors sequenced TCR beta from blood CD8+ and CD4+ T cells. The control group consisted of healthy donors matched for age and sex. TEMRA cells were FACS-enriched and CD8+ and CD4+ T cells negatively isolated.

This receptor was taken from a human donor in good health. The chain is built from TRBV9 and TRBJ2-3, with no clear D. Sequencing used CD4+ T cells from PBMCs. The CDR3 loop is CASSRGPGADTQYF. CDR3 nucleotide sequence: TGTGCCAGCAGTCGTGGGCCAGGCGCGGATACGCAGTATTTT.